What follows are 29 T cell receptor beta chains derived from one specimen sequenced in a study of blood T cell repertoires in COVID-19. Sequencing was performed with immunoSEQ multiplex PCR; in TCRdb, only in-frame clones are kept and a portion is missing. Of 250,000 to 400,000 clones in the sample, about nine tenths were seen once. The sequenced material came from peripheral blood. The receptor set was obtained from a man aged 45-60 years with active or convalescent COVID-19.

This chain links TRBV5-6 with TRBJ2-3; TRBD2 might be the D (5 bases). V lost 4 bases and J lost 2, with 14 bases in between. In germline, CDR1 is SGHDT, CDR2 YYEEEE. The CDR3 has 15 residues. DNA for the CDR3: TGTGCCAGCAGCCAGACTACTGGGGTCACAGATACGCAGTATTTT. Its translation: CASSQTTGVTDTQYF.

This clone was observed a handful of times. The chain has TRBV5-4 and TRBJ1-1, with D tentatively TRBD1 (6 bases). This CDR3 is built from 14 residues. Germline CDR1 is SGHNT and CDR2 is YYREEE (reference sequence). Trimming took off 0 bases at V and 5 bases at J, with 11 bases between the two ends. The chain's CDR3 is CASSLAGRGTEAFF. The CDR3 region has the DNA TGTGCCAGCAGCTTGGCCGGGAGGGGGACTGAAGCTTTCTTT.

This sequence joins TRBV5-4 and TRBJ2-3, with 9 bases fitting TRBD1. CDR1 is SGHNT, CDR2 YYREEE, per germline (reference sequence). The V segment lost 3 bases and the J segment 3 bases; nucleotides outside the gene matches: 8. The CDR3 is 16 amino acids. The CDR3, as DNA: TGTGCCAGCAGCTGGAACACAGGGGGCAGAACAGATACGCAGTATTTT. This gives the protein CASSWNTGGRTDTQYF.

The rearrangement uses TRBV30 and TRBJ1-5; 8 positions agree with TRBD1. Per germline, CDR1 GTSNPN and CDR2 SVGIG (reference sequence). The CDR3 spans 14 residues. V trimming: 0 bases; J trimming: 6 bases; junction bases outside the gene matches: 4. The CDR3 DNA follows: TGTGCCTGGAGTGTACTACAGGGGGGTCAGCCCCAGCATTTT. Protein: CAWSVLQGGQPQHF.

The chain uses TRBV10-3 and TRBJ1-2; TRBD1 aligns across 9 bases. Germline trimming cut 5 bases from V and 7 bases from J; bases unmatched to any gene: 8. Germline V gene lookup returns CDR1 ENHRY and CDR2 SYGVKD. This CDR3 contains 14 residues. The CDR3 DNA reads TGTGCCATCAGTACCGGGACAGGGCAACTTGGCTACACCTTC. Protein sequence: CAISTGTGQLGYTF.

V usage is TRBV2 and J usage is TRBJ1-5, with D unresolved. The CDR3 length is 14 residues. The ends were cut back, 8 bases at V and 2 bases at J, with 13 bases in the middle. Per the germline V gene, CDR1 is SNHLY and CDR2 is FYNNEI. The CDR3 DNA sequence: TGTGCCAGCGCGCGGGGAAATCGCAATCAGCCCCAGCATTTT. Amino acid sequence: CASARGNRNQPQHF.

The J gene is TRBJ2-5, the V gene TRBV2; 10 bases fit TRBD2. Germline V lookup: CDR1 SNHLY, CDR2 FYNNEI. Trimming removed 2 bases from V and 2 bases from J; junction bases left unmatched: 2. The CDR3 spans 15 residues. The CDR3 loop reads CASSERSGGQETQYF. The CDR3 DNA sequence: TGTGCCAGCAGTGAACGTAGCGGGGGGCAAGAGACCCAGTACTTC.

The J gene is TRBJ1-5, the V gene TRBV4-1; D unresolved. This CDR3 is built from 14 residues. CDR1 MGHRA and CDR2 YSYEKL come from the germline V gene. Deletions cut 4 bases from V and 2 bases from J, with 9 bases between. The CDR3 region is CASSPERGNQPQHF. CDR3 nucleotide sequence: TGCGCCAGCAGCCCCGAAAGAGGCAATCAGCCCCAGCATTTT.

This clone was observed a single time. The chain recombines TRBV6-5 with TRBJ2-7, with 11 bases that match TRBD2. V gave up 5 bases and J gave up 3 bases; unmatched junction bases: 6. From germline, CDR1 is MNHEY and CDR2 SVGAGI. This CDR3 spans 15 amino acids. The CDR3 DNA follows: TGTGCCAGCAGTCAGACTAGCGGGACATACTACGAGCAGTACTTC. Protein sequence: CASSQTSGTYYEQYF.

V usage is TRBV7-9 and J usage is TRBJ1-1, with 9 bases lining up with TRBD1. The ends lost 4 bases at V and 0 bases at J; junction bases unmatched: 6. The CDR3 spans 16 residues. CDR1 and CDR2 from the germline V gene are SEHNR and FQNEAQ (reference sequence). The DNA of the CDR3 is TGTGCCAGCAGCTCCGGGACAGGGTTCATGAACACTGAAGCTTTCTTT. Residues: CASSSGTGFMNTEAFF.

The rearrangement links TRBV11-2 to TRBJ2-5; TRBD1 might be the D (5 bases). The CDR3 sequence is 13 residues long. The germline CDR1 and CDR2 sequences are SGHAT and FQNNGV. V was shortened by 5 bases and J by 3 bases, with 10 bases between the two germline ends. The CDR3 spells CASSRSREETQYF. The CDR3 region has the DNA TGTGCCAGCAGCAGATCCAGGGAAGAGACCCAGTACTTC.

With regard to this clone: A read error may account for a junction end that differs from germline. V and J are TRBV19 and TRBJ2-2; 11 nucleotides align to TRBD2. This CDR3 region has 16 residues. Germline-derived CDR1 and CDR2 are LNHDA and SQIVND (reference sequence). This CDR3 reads CASSMLGTSGPRGAVF. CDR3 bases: TGTGCCAGTAGTATGTTAGGGACTAGCGGTCCCCGGGGAGCTGTTTTT. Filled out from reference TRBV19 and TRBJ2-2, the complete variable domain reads DGGITQSPKYLFRKEGQNVTLSCEQNLNHDAMYWYRQDPGQGLRLIYYSQIVNDFQKGDIAEGYSVSREKKESFPLTVTSAQKNPTAFYLCASSMLGTSGPRGAVFGEGSRLTVL.

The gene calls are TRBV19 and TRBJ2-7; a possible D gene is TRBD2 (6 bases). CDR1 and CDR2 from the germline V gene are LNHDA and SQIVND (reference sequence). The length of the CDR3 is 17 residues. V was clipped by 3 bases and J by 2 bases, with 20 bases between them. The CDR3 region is CASSMVTGGVGPYEQYF. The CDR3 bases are TGTGCCAGTAGTATGGTCACCGGGGGTGTGGGGCCCTACGAGCAGTACTTC.

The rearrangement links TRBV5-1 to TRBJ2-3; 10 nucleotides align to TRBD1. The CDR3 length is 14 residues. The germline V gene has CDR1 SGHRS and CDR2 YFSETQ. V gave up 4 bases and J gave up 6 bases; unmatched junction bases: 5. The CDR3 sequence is CASSRDRGGDTQYF. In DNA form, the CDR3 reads TGCGCCAGCAGCCGGGACAGGGGCGGGGATACGCAGTATTTT. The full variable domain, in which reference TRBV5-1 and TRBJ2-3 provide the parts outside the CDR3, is KAGVTQTPRYLIKTRGQQVTLSCSPISGHRSVSWYQQTPGQGLQFLFEYFSETQRNKGNFPGRFSGRQFSNSRSEMNVSTLELGDSALYLCASSRDRGGDTQYFGPGTRLTVL.

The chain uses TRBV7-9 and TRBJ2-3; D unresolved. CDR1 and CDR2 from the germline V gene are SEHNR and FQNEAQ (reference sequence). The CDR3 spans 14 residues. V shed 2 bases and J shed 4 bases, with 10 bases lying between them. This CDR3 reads CASSLNRRPDTQYF. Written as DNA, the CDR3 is TGTGCCAGCAGCTTAAATCGGCGGCCAGATACGCAGTATTTT.

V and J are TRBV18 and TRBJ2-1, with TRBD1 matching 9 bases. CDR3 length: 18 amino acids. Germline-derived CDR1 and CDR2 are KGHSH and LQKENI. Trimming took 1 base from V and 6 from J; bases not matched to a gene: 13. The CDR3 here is CASSPRGTGPFRSNEQFF. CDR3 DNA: TGTGCCAGCTCACCACGAGGGACAGGGCCATTTCGAAGCAATGAGCAGTTCTTC.

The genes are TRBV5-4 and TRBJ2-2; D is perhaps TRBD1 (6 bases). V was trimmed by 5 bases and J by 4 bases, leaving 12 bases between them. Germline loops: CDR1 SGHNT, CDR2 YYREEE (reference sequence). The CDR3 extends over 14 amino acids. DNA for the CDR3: TGTGCCAGCAGGGGGGCAGGCTCCACCGGGGAGCTGTTTTTT. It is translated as CASRGAGSTGELFF.

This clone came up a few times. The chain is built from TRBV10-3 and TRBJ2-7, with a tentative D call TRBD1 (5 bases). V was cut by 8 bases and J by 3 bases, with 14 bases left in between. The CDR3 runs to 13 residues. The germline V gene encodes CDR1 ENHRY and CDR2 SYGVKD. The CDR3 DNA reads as TGTGCCATCGCAGAGGACACCGACTACGAGCAGTACTTC. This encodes CAIAEDTDYEQYF.

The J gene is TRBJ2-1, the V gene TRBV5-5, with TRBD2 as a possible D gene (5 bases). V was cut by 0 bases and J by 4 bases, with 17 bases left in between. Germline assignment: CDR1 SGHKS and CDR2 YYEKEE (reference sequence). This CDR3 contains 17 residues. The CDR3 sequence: CASSLEFREYGYNEQFF. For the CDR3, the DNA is TGTGCCAGCAGCTTGGAGTTTAGGGAGTACGGGTACAATGAGCAGTTCTTC.

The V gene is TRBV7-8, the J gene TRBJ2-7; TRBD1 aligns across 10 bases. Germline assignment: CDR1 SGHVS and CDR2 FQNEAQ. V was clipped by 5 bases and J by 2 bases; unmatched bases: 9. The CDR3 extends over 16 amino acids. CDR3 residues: CASSRVPTGGPYEQYF. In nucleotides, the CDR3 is TGTGCCAGCAGCCGAGTACCGACAGGGGGCCCCTACGAGCAGTACTTC.

The chain's CDR3 is CASSPRTGWDNEQFF. In DNA form, the CDR3 reads TGTGCCAGCAGTCCACGGACAGGGTGGGACAATGAGCAGTTCTTC. The rearrangement links TRBV28 to TRBJ2-1, with TRBD1 identical over 8 bases. There are 15 residues in the CDR3. V gave up 5 bases and J gave up 5 bases; unmatched junction bases: 8. Germline CDR1 is MDHEN and CDR2 is SYDVKM. Looking up the rest from reference TRBV28 and TRBJ2-1 gives the full variable domain: DVKVTQSSRYLVKRTGEKVFLECVQDMDHENMFWYRQDPGLGLRLIYFSYDVKMKEKGDIPEGYSVSREKKERFSLILESASTNQTSMYLCASSPRTGWDNEQFFGPGTRLTVL.

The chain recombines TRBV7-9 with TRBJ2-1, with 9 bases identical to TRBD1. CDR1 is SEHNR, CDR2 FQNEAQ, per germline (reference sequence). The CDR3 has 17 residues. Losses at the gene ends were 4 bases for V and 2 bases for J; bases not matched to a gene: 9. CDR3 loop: CASSSPDRGRTYNEQFF. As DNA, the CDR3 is TGTGCCAGCAGCTCTCCCGACAGGGGGAGGACCTACAATGAGCAGTTCTTC.

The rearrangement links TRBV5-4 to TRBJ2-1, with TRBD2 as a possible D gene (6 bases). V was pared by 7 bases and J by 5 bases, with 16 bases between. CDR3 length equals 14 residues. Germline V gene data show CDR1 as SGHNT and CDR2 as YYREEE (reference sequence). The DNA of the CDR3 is TGTGCCAGCGGCCCCGTCGGGAGAGACAATGAGCAGTTCTTC. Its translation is CASGPVGRDNEQFF.

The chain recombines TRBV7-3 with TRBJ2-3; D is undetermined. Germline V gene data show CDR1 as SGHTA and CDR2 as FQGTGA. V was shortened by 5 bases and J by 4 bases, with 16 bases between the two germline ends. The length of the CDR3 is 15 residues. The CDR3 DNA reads TGTGCCAGCAGCCAACAATCATGGCACGCAGATACGCAGTATTTT. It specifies CASSQQSWHADTQYF.

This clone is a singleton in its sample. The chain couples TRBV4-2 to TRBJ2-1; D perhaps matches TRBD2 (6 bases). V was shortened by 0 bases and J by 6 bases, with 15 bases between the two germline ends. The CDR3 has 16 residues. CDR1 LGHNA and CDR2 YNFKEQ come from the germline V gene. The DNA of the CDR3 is TGTGCCAGCAGCCAAGATGCGGGGTGGAGGAGCAATGAGCAGTTCTTC. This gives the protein CASSQDAGWRSNEQFF.

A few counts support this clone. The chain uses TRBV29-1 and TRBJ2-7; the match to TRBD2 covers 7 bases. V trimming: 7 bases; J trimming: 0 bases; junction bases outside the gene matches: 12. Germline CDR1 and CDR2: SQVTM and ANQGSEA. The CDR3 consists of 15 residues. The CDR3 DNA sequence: TGCAGCGCCACCTTGGGGCGGGGGAGCTCCTACGAGCAGTACTTC. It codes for CSATLGRGSSYEQYF.

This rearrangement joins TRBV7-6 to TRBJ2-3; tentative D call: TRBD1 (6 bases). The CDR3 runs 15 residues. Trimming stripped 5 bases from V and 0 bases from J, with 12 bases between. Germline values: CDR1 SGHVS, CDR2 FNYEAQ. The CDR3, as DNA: TGTGCCAGCAGCCCAAACAGGGTTAGCACAGATACGCAGTATTTT. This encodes CASSPNRVSTDTQYF.

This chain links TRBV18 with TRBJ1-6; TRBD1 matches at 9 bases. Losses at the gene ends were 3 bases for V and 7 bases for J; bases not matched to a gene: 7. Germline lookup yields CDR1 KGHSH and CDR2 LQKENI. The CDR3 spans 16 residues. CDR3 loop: CASSPAPTGGNSPLHF. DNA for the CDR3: TGTGCCAGCTCACCCGCCCCGACAGGGGGAAATTCACCCCTCCACTTT.

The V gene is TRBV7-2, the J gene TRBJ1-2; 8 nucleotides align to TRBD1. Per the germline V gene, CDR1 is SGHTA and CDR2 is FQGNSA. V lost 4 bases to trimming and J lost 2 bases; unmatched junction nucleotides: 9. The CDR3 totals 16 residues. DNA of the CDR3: TGTGCCAGCAGCTCAAGTACAGGGGGGGGAAACTATGGCTACACCTTC. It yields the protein CASSSSTGGGNYGYTF.